Below are 23 T cell receptor beta chains sequenced from a single sample in a study of T cells in localized non-small cell lung cancer. The data were produced by immunoSEQ multiplex PCR, yet TCRdb's version contains in-frame clones alone and is incomplete. The sample carries around 1,400 clones, approximately 17% recorded once. Sequencing was performed on lung tumor tissue, taken before any cancer treatment. These TCRs come from a woman aged 35 to 70 with stage I lung adenocarcinoma.

This clone turned up a few times. CDR3: CASSYFPGREVEAFF. The CDR3 region has the DNA TGTGCCAGCAGTTACTTCCCGGGCCGAGAAGTTGAAGCTTTCTTT. The chain links TRBV6-8 to TRBJ1-1; no reliable D call. Deletions cut 1 base from V and 7 bases from J, with 16 bases between. CDR1 and CDR2 from the germline V gene are MNHGY and SAAAGT. This CDR3 region has 15 residues.

This clone counts as medium-sized. This chain links TRBV9 with TRBJ2-5, with D perhaps assigned TRBD1 or TRBD2 (5 bases each). In germline, CDR1 is SGDLS, CDR2 YYNGEE. Between the trimmed V and J ends, which lost 4 bases and 5 bases, there was a span of 18 bases. The CDR3 contains 15 residues. CDR3 sequence (DNA): TGTGCCAGCAGCCCCCGAGGGGCTTACGGGGAGACCCAGTACTTC. It is translated as CASSPRGAYGETQYF.

The rearrangement uses TRBV6-8 and TRBJ2-3, with 11 bases fitting TRBD2. The CDR3 covers 15 residues. Germline V lookup: CDR1 MNHGY, CDR2 SAAAGT. J was trimmed by 3 bases and V by 8 bases; bases with no gene match: 7. CDR3 DNA sequence: TGTGCCAGCCAGGCTAGCGGGAGGCGGACAGATACGCAGTATTTT. Translated: CASQASGRRTDTQYF.

The chain combines TRBV5-1 with TRBJ2-1; 10 nucleotides agree with TRBD2. Trimming took 0 bases from V and 4 from J; bases not matched to a gene: 1. Germline V CDR1 and CDR2: SGHRS, YFSETQ. This CDR3 is built from 15 residues. CDR3 nucleotide sequence: TGCGCCAGCAGCTTGGAACTAGCGGGGTACAATGAGCAGTTCTTC. Its translation: CASSLELAGYNEQFF.

This clone was observed a few times. The rearrangement uses TRBV11-3 and TRBJ2-3; 7 bases are a match to TRBD1. The CDR3 has 14 amino acids. Germline CDR1 is SGHNT and CDR2 is YENEEA. After removal of 5 bases from V and 3 bases from J, the junction contained 5 bases not matched to a gene. The CDR3 here is CASSHRDRTDTQYF. The DNA for the CDR3 is TGTGCCAGCAGCCACCGGGACAGAACAGATACGCAGTATTTT.

This clone was counted a few times. The rearrangement uses TRBV12-2 and TRBJ2-7. TRBV12-2 constitutes a pseudogene. This CDR3 spans 14 amino acids. As DNA, the CDR3 is TGTGCCCGACCAGTGGGGGTGACTCCCTACGAGCAGTACTTC. Translating it yields CARPVGVTPYEQYF.

This clone is judged large. The chain combines TRBV6-8 with TRBJ2-7, with D maybe TRBD2 (5 bases). This CDR3 has 13 residues. The V and J ends lost 6 bases and 2 bases respectively, with 11 bases between them. Germline V gives CDR1 MNHGY, CDR2 SAAAGT. DNA of the CDR3: TGTGCCAGCAGCTCGGGGAACCCCTACGAGCAGTACTTC. This translates into CASSSGNPYEQYF.

This clone is medium-sized. This sequence joins TRBV9 and TRBJ2-5; D is unclear. Trimming left V 4 bases short and J 1 base short, with 14 bases between. Germline assignment: CDR1 SGDLS and CDR2 YYNGEE. This CDR3 has 15 amino acids. CDR3 sequence (DNA): TGTGCCAGCAGCTCCCGCACGCTACCCCAAGAGACCCAGTACTTC. This encodes CASSSRTLPQETQYF.

The chain uses TRBV9 and TRBJ1-2; TRBD1 aligns across 8 bases. The CDR3 length is 14 residues. The V segment lost 3 bases and the J segment 4 bases; nucleotides outside the gene matches: 5. The germline V gene has CDR1 SGDLS and CDR2 YYNGEE. The CDR3 sequence is CASSARTGIYGYTF. CDR3 sequence (DNA): TGTGCCAGCAGCGCGCGGACAGGGATCTATGGCTACACCTTC. Drawing the rest from reference TRBV9 and TRBJ1-2, the complete variable domain is DSGVTQTPKHLITATGQRVTLRCSPRSGDLSVYWYQQSLDQGLQFLIQYYNGEERAKGNILERFSAQQFPDLHSELNLSSLELGDSALYFCASSARTGIYGYTFGSGTRLTVV.

There are a few counts of this clone. The genes are TRBV28 and TRBJ2-2, with 9 nucleotides matching TRBD1. Per germline, CDR1 MDHEN and CDR2 SYDVKM. V lost 5 bases and J lost 0; bases outside the gene matches: 4. CDR3 length equals 16 residues. The CDR3 here is CASSRTGASNTGELFF. The CDR3 DNA is TGTGCCAGCAGTCGGACAGGGGCCTCGAACACCGGGGAGCTGTTTTTT.

By proportion, this clone is large. The chain recombines TRBV9 with TRBJ2-1; D may match TRBD1 or TRBD2 (6 bases each). Trimming shortened V by 6 bases and J by 4 bases, and 20 bases separated the two germline ends. Germline V CDR1 and CDR2: SGDLS, YYNGEE. The CDR3 loop spans 16 amino acids. The chain's CDR3 is CASIDWDRGPYNEQFF. The CDR3 DNA follows: TGTGCCAGCATCGACTGGGATCGGGGGCCGTACAATGAGCAGTTCTTC.

CDR3 in amino acids: CASSIRAPDRGLGTEAFF. CDR3 DNA: TGTGCCAGTAGTATTAGGGCCCCGGACAGGGGACTTGGCACTGAAGCTTTCTTT. The chain links TRBV19 to TRBJ1-1; TRBD1 aligns across 9 bases. This CDR3 has 18 residues. V was pared by 3 bases and J by 4 bases, with 15 bases of the junction left unmatched. Germline CDR1 LNHDA, CDR2 SQIVND (reference sequence).

The CDR3 loop reads CASSPPGQGTEAFF. The CDR3 nucleotides read TGTGCCAGCAGTCCCCCGGGACAGGGAACTGAAGCTTTCTTT. This chain links TRBV28 with TRBJ1-1, with 9 positions matching TRBD1. The junction had 6 bases not matched to a gene; V was cut back by 5 bases and J by 5 bases. Per the germline V gene, CDR1 is MDHEN and CDR2 is SYDVKM. CDR3 size: 14 residues.

This clone was seen only a few times. CDR3: CASSLPTGLNEKLFF. In nucleotides, the CDR3 is TGTGCCAGCAGCTTGCCGACAGGACTTAATGAAAAACTGTTTTTT. This chain links TRBV11-3 with TRBJ1-4, with a possible D match to TRBD1 (6 bases). Germline V gene sequence: CDR1 SGHNT, CDR2 YENEEA. V lost 3 bases and J lost 4, with 12 bases in between. The CDR3 spans 15 residues. Combining the CDR3 with reference TRBV11-3 and TRBJ1-4 gives the whole variable domain EAGVVQSPRYKIIEKKQPVAFWCNPISGHNTLYWYLQNLGQGPELLIRYENEEAVDDSQLPKDRFSAERLKGVDSTLKIQPAELGDSAVYLCASSLPTGLNEKLFFGSGTQLSVL.

The V gene is TRBV19, the J gene TRBJ1-1; a possible D gene is TRBD1 (5 bases). V was trimmed by 10 bases and J by 1 base, leaving 10 bases between them. In germline, CDR1 is LNHDA, CDR2 SQIVND (reference sequence). The CDR3 runs to 12 residues. Here the CDR3 DNA reads TGTGCCATCCAAGGGGAGAACACTGAAGCTTTCTTT. Its translation: CAIQGENTEAFF. The whole variable domain, remainder taken from reference TRBV19 and TRBJ1-1, is DGGITQSPKYLFRKEGQNVTLSCEQNLNHDAMYWYRQDPGQGLRLIYYSQIVNDFQKGDIAEGYSVSREKKESFPLTVTSAQKNPTAFYLCAIQGENTEAFFGQGTRLTVV.

This clone counts as large. The chain is built from TRBV9 and TRBJ2-7, with D unresolved. The length of the CDR3 is 15 residues. V lost 0 bases, J lost 1 base, and 11 bases lay in between. Looked up from germline, CDR1 is SGDLS and CDR2 is YYNGEE. CDR3 nucleotide sequence: TGTGCCAGCAGCGTAGGGGTAGGGTTGTCCTACGAGCAGTACTTC. Translation gives CASSVGVGLSYEQYF.

By frequency in the sample, this clone is medium-sized (0.01 to 0.1%). CDR3 loop: CASSSAGHRYEQYF. CDR3 DNA: TGTGCCAGCAGCTCTGCAGGACACCGCTACGAGCAGTACTTC. The rearrangement joins TRBV11-3 to TRBJ2-7; weak D call: TRBD1 (5 bases). This CDR3 has 14 residues. Germline V gene data show CDR1 as SGHNT and CDR2 as YENEEA. V dropped 4 bases and J dropped 3 bases, with 13 bases sitting between them.

This clone was observed a handful of times. The chain uses TRBV9 and TRBJ1-4, with 7 bases identical to TRBD1. The ends lost 3 bases at V and 4 bases at J; junction bases unmatched: 6. The CDR3 covers 15 residues. Germline loops: CDR1 SGDLS, CDR2 YYNGEE. This CDR3 reads CASSAPGQINEKLFF. The CDR3 DNA reads as TGTGCCAGCAGCGCCCCGGGACAGATTAATGAAAAACTGTTTTTT.

This clone has a handful of counts. The chain joins TRBV28 to TRBJ1-2; a weak D match, TRBD1 (6 bases). V lost 6 bases to trimming and J lost 3 bases, with 17 bases between them. CDR1 and CDR2 (germline): MDHEN, SYDVKM. The CDR3 extends over 15 amino acids. The CDR3 sequence: CASRIPGGGYYGYTF. CDR3 DNA: TGTGCCAGCAGGATCCCAGGAGGGGGGTACTATGGCTACACCTTC.

This clone was seen more than once but under ten times. V and J are TRBV19 and TRBJ2-7; 8 positions agree with TRBD2. The CDR3 is 15 amino acids. Trimming cost V 5 bases and J 6 bases; bases outside gene matches: 12. Germline CDR1 and CDR2: LNHDA and SQIVND (reference sequence). DNA of the CDR3: TGTGCCAGTAGTGCCTATAGCGGGATGAGCGGCGAGCAGTACTTC. This codes for CASSAYSGMSGEQYF.

This clone turned up a few times. The chain is built from TRBV9 and TRBJ2-1; 12 bases match TRBD2. Germline V gene lookup returns CDR1 SGDLS and CDR2 YYNGEE. The CDR3 spans 16 residues. J lost 7 bases, V lost 4 bases, and 9 bases had no gene match. The CDR3 nucleotides read TGTGCCAGCAGCTCCCAGACTAGCGGGAGAGGGAATGAGCAGTTCTTC. It is translated as CASSSQTSGRGNEQFF.

This clone was counted only a few times. The J gene is TRBJ1-1, the V gene TRBV11-3; maybe TRBD1 (5 bases). This CDR3 region has 14 residues. Trimming took 5 bases from V and 5 from J, leaving 15 bases between them. The germline CDR1 and CDR2 sequences are SGHNT and YENEEA. CDR3 sequence: CASSQSGGRTEAFF. Written as DNA, the CDR3 is TGTGCCAGCAGCCAAAGCGGGGGAAGAACTGAAGCTTTCTTT.

The V call is TRBV11-3, the J call TRBJ1-2, with TRBD1 as a possible D gene (5 bases). There are 14 residues in the CDR3. Trimming removed 1 base at V and 3 bases at J, with 9 bases between. Germline CDR1 is SGHNT and CDR2 is YENEEA. Written as DNA, the CDR3 is TGTGCCAGCAGCTTAGTAACCAGGGACTATGGCTACACCTTC. Its translation: CASSLVTRDYGYTF. Using reference TRBV11-3 and TRBJ1-2 for the parts outside the CDR3, the full variable domain is EAGVVQSPRYKIIEKKQPVAFWCNPISGHNTLYWYLQNLGQGPELLIRYENEEAVDDSQLPKDRFSAERLKGVDSTLKIQPAELGDSAVYLCASSLVTRDYGYTFGSGTRLTVV.